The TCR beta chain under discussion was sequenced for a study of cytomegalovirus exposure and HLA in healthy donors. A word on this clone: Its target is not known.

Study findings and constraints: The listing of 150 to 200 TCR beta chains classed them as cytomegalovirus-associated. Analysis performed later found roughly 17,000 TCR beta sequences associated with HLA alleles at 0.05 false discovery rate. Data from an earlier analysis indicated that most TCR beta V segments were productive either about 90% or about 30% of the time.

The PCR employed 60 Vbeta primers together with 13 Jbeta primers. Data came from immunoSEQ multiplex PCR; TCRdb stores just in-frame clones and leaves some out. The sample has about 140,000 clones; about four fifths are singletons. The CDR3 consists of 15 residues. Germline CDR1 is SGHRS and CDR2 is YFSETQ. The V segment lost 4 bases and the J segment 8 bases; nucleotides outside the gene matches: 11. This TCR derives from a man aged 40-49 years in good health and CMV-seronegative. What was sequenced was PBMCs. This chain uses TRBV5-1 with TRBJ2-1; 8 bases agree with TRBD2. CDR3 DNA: TGCGCCAGCAGCCCCGCCGGGACTAGGGCATATGAGCAGTTCTTC. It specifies CASSPAGTRAYEQFF.